These T cell receptor beta chains were read from a single sample in a study of T cells in localized non-small cell lung cancer. Here immunoSEQ multiplex PCR was the method, and the copy in TCRdb shows in-frame clones only, minus some. This table has approximately 20,000 clones, more than 75% appearing once. This sample comprised PBMCs, obtained before any cancer treatment. These receptors all come from a woman between 40 and 69 years old with stage II squamous cell lung carcinoma. The conserved cysteine and the conserved F or W are not part of the CDR3 here. D genes are given only for firm matches.

d_gene	v_gene	j_gene	CDR3aa
TRBD1	TRBV27	TRBJ1-2	ASSFIGGTGGYGYT
-	TRBV11-2	TRBJ1-1	ASSSYRRRHTEAF
TRBD1	TRBV5-1	TRBJ2-3	ASSLADRGRDSTDTQY
TRBD1	TRBV5-1	TRBJ2-2	ASADRGRTGELF
-	TRBV11-3	TRBJ2-4	ASSLYSRKNIQY
-	TRBV4-3	TRBJ2-3	ASSQVGDFTDTQY
TRBD1	TRBV2	TRBJ1-5	ASSGQGARNQPQH
-	TRBV1	TRBJ1-1	TSTSRGGRGTEAF
TRBD2	TRBV7-2	TRBJ2-1	ASTYRGRAVEQF
-	TRBV10-1	TRBJ2-1	ASSAASSYNEQF
TRBD2	TRBV4-2	TRBJ2-7	ASSQDWTSGALSYEQY
TRBD1	TRBV9	TRBJ2-7	ASSLDRDTYEQY
TRBD2	TRBV2	TRBJ2-6	ASSLIFRGTSGSGGANVLT
TRBD1	TRBV18	TRBJ2-1	ASSPSWDSSNEQF
TRBD2	TRBV11-2	TRBJ2-3	ASSLTSGDTQY
-	TRBV10-2	TRBJ1-2	ASSEGQNYGYT
-	TRBV9	TRBJ2-5	ASSQLGGETQY
-	TRBV11-2	TRBJ1-2	ASSLEPSSYGYT
-	TRBV12-5	TRBJ1-1	ASGLVWGGRAGNTEAF
-	TRBV9	TRBJ2-1	ASSVASGNEQF
-	TRBV7-8	TRBJ2-5	ASSFWSGHQETQY
TRBD1	TRBV5-1	TRBJ1-4	ASSWGDRAGEKLF
-	TRBV21-1	TRBJ2-2	ASPKESGRATTGELF
-	TRBV6-5	TRBJ2-1	ASARGNEQF
-	TRBV27	TRBJ2-7	ASSPLGPYEQY
-	TRBV7-2	TRBJ2-6	ASSPPSGANVLT
TRBD1	TRBV7-2	TRBJ2-7	ASSLALGTGGREQY
-	TRBV5-1	TRBJ2-7	ASSLEGDEQY
-	TRBV12-1	TRBJ2-7	ASSFTALKDPTYEQY
TRBD1	TRBV27	TRBJ1-2	ASSSRQGSYT
-	TRBV7-9	TRBJ1-1	ASSPQGLGTEAF
-	TRBV12-5	TRBJ2-1	ASGFEGGSEQF
-	TRBV5-5	TRBJ2-5	ASSLGRVMETQY